The 11 T cell receptor beta chains reported below all come from one sample, sequenced in a study of blood T cell repertoires in COVID-19. Assay used: immunoSEQ multiplex PCR; TCRdb lists only in-frame clones, some missing. The table lists around 300,000 clones, 85% of them singletons, with 2% to 3% in the top ten. The sequencing input was PBMCs or T cells enriched from blood (not recorded which). These TCRs come from a woman between 50 and 59 years old who had recovered from COVID-19.

Concerning this clone: One end of the junction does not line up with germline, which may come from a read error. This chain joins TRBV19 and TRBJ2-3; 8 bases fit TRBD1. CDR3 length equals 16 residues. CDR1 and CDR2 from the germline V gene are LNHDA and SQIVND (reference sequence). This CDR3 is CASSIRGLKGTDTQYF. For the CDR3, the DNA is TGCGCCAGTAGCATCAGGGGGCTTAAAGGCACAGATACGCAGTATTTT. Based on the CDR3 plus reference TRBV19 and TRBJ2-3, the full variable domain is DGGITQSPKYLFRKEGQNVTLSCEQNLNHDAMYWYRQDPGQGLRLIYYSQIVNDFQKGDIAEGYSVSREKKESFPLTVTSAQKNPTAFYLCASSIRGLKGTDTQYFGPGTRLTVL.

The chain employs TRBV9 and TRBJ2-7; a possible D gene is TRBD1 (6 bases). This CDR3 has 15 amino acids. Per the germline V gene, CDR1 is SGDLS and CDR2 is YYNGEE. V shed 0 bases and J shed 5 bases, with 15 bases lying between them. The CDR3 nucleotides read TGTGCCAGCAGCGTAGGGTCAGGGGATCAAGACGAGCAGTACTTC. Its translation: CASSVGSGDQDEQYF.

The rearrangement joins TRBV4-1 to TRBJ1-6; D is perhaps TRBD1 (6 bases). Per the germline V gene, CDR1 is MGHRA and CDR2 is YSYEKL. This CDR3 is 16 amino acids long. V lost 0 bases, J lost 6 bases, and 12 bases lay in between. The CDR3 DNA reads TGCGCCAGCAGCCAAGAGATAAGGACAGTTAATTCACCCCTCCACTTT. It codes for CASSQEIRTVNSPLHF.

In its sample, this clone was seen a few times. The chain recombines TRBV6-2 or TRBV6-3 with TRBJ2-7; 7 positions match TRBD2. Germline V gives CDR1 MNHEY, CDR2 SVGEGT. Unmatched junction bases numbered 14, after V lost 2 bases and J lost 4 bases. The length of the CDR3 is 17 residues. In DNA form, the CDR3 reads TGTGCCAGCAGTTACGATCCCAGCGGGCGGGAGAGGTACGAGCAGTACTTC. Translation gives CASSYDPSGRERYEQYF.

The chain uses TRBV2 and TRBJ2-1; 10 bases are shared with TRBD2. Germline V gene data show CDR1 as SNHLY and CDR2 as FYNNEI. The V segment lost 6 bases and the J segment 2 bases; nucleotides outside the gene matches: 4. The CDR3 runs to 15 residues. The CDR3 DNA reads as TGTGCCAGCAGCAATCTAGCGGGAGCCTACAATGAGCAGTTCTTC. It is translated as CASSNLAGAYNEQFF.

The chain carries TRBV7-2 and TRBJ2-7; 11 bases line up with TRBD2. The CDR3 contains 15 residues. Germline CDR1 is SGHTA and CDR2 is FQGNSA. J lost 6 bases, V lost 6 bases, and 10 bases had no gene match. In nucleotides, the CDR3 is TGTGCCAGCAGAACTGAACTAGCGGGAGTATCCGAGCAGTACTTC. Translation gives CASRTELAGVSEQYF.

The CDR3 nucleotides are TGTGCCAGCAGTTTATGGTTCGACGGGGCAACTAATGAAAAACTGTTTTTT. The encoded protein is CASSLWFDGATNEKLFF. This chain links TRBV27 with TRBJ1-4; D gene unclear. The V end was cut by 1 base, the J end by 0 bases, with 12 bases between. The CDR3 has 17 amino acids. Germline assignment: CDR1 MNHEY and CDR2 SMNVEV (reference sequence).

The chain links TRBV5-1 to TRBJ2-5; TRBD2 agrees at 11 bases. V dropped 0 bases and J dropped 5; count of bases not matched to a gene: 3. CDR3 size: 15 residues. Per the germline V gene, CDR1 is SGHRS and CDR2 is YFSETQ. The CDR3 sequence: CASSLGLAGFETQYF. CDR3 sequence (DNA): TGCGCCAGCAGCTTGGGACTAGCGGGGTTCGAGACCCAGTACTTC. Complete variable domain (other parts from reference TRBV5-1 and TRBJ2-5): KAGVTQTPRYLIKTRGQQVTLSCSPISGHRSVSWYQQTPGQGLQFLFEYFSETQRNKGNFPGRFSGRQFSNSRSEMNVSTLELGDSALYLCASSLGLAGFETQYFGPGTRLLVL.

V and J are TRBV5-1 and TRBJ2-3; D possibly corresponds to TRBD1 (5 bases). Germline assignment: CDR1 SGHRS and CDR2 YFSETQ. The CDR3 runs 16 residues. Trimming took off 0 bases at V and 2 bases at J, with 13 bases between the two ends. Here the CDR3 reads CASSLVPADNTDTQYF. In DNA form, the CDR3 reads TGCGCCAGCAGCTTGGTCCCGGCGGACAACACAGATACGCAGTATTTT.

This clone was observed a few times. The V gene is TRBV7-2, the J gene TRBJ2-7; 7 bases match TRBD1. This CDR3 is built from 15 residues. The ends lost 1 base at V and 3 bases at J; junction bases unmatched: 6. Germline CDR1 is SGHTA and CDR2 is FQGNSA. CDR3 residues: CASSLVRDSRYEQYF. The CDR3 nucleotides are TGTGCCAGCAGCTTAGTAAGGGACAGCCGCTACGAGCAGTACTTC.

This chain connects TRBV6-5 to TRBJ2-1; 7 positions agree with TRBD1. The germline V gene encodes CDR1 MNHEY and CDR2 SVGAGI. V lost 6 bases, J lost 9 bases, and 14 bases stayed unmatched. The CDR3 is 15 amino acids. The CDR3: CASRGPGTAVGEQFF. The CDR3 nucleotides read TGTGCCAGCAGGGGCCCCGGGACAGCGGTCGGTGAGCAGTTCTTC.